This TCR beta chain was observed in a study of neurological immune-mediated disorders. Study-wide background: Disease course was recorded as relapsing-remitting for about 31 and secondary progressive for about 9% of the roughly 35 multiple sclerosis patients.

By 5'RACE with 10-nucleotide random UMIs, the cDNA was made. MiXCR, applied by TCRdb to the 5' RACE reads, yields one record per CDR3 protein. Of over 60,000 distinct CDR3 sequences listed, roughly 4.7% were seen once; the top ten hold 2% to 2.5%. This clonotype was seen at least ten times. CDR3 length equals 12 residues. Unmatched junction bases numbered 3, after V lost 6 bases and J lost 8 bases. This clonotype was sampled from a woman in her 30s with multiple sclerosis. This sequence joins TRBV12-3 or TRBV12-4 and TRBJ2-1; TRBD2 agrees at 8 bases. The sequencing input was PBMCs. CDR3 bases: TGTGCCAGCAGCCGACTAGCGCATGAGCAGTTCTTC. It specifies CASSRLAHEQFF.